What follows are 5 T cell receptor beta chains derived from one specimen sequenced in a study of response to subunit inactivated influenza vaccine. In TCRdb, the RT-PCR reads were re-called with MiXCR into one record per CDR3 protein. The table shows just under 250,000 distinct CDR3 sequences, with approximately 12% occurring only once. Sequenced here: non-naive T cells sorted from PBMCs, sampled approximately 15 days before vaccination. The receptors shown here come from a middle-aged man who received an inactivated influenza vaccine.

The CDR3 coding sequence is TGTGCCAGCAGGCTGTCGAGTGGGGACAGCACAGATACGCAGTATTTT. It yields the protein CASRLSSGDSTDTQYF. The chain has TRBV6-2 or TRBV6-3 and TRBJ2-3; D is tentatively TRBD1 or TRBD2 (5 bases each). Trimming removed 6 bases at V and 0 bases at J, with 16 bases between. The CDR3 length is 16 residues. Germline V CDR1 and CDR2: MNHEY, SVGEGT.

This clonotype has ten or more counts. The chain joins TRBV7-2 to TRBJ2-7, with 13 nucleotides matching TRBD2. V trimming: 6 bases; J trimming: 7 bases; junction bases outside the gene matches: 9. The CDR3 contains 15 residues. Looked up from germline, CDR1 is SGHTA and CDR2 is FQGNSA. The CDR3, as DNA: TGTGCCAGCAGATTACTAGCGGGAGGGCCGATTGAGCAGTACTTC. Amino acids: CASRLLAGGPIEQYF.

The table lists this clonotype with a few counts. This chain links TRBV7-2 with TRBJ2-2; 7 nucleotides line up with TRBD1. This CDR3 contains 15 residues. Losses at the gene ends were 4 bases for V and 1 base for J; bases not matched to a gene: 3. Germline V gives CDR1 SGHTA, CDR2 FQGNSA. CDR3 sequence reads: CASSWDSMNTGELFF. The DNA of the CDR3 is TGTGCCAGCAGCTGGGACAGCATGAACACCGGGGAGCTGTTTTTT.

This clonotype has only a few counts. The rearrangement uses TRBV27 and TRBJ1-6, with 9 bases fitting TRBD1. Germline lookup yields CDR1 MNHEY and CDR2 SMNVEV (reference sequence). The ends lost 0 bases at V and 7 bases at J; junction bases unmatched: 1. This CDR3 is built from 15 residues. The chain's CDR3 is CASSLSTGGNSPLHF. Here the CDR3 DNA reads TGTGCCAGCAGTTTATCGACAGGGGGAAATTCACCCCTCCACTTT.

At least ten counts were recorded for this clonotype. This sequence joins TRBV7-8 and TRBJ1-1; no clear D. CDR1 and CDR2 (germline): SGHVS, FQNEAQ. This CDR3 is built from 12 residues. Between the trimmed V and J ends, which lost 5 bases and 1 base, there was a span of 5 bases. In DNA form, the CDR3 reads TGTGCCAGCAGCAGCAAGAACACTGAAGCTTTCTTT. Protein: CASSSKNTEAFF.